One TCR beta chain is described in this entry. Antigen unknown. This entry is derived from a study of cytomegalovirus exposure and HLA in healthy donors. Whole-study results and caveats: Per a later analysis, HLA-associated TCR beta chains showed more clonal expansion than other, equally common TCR beta chains. Researchers counted about 150 TCR beta chains as cytomegalovirus-associated. Productive status was seen about 87% or about 30% of the time for most TCR beta V segments in an earlier analysis. The study dropped some indistinguishable V segments, TRBV6-2 and TRBV6-3 among them.

The PCR made use of 60 Vbeta and 13 Jbeta primers. Generated by immunoSEQ multiplex PCR, the TCRdb table keeps only in-frame clones and is missing some. The sample has 85,000 to 130,000 clones; around 82% are singletons. Germline V gives CDR1 LGHNT, CDR2 FRNRAP. CDR3 length equals 16 residues. V lost 0 bases, J lost 3 bases, and 6 bases stayed unmatched. This TCR was sampled from a woman in her forties or fifties in good health and CMV-seropositive. The sequenced material came from PBMCs. The genes are TRBV12-5 and TRBJ1-1; 8 positions match TRBD1. In DNA, the CDR3 is TGTGCTAGTGGTTTGGTGCTGGGACAGGCTTACACTGAAGCTTTCTTT. This sequence encodes CASGLVLGQAYTEAFF.